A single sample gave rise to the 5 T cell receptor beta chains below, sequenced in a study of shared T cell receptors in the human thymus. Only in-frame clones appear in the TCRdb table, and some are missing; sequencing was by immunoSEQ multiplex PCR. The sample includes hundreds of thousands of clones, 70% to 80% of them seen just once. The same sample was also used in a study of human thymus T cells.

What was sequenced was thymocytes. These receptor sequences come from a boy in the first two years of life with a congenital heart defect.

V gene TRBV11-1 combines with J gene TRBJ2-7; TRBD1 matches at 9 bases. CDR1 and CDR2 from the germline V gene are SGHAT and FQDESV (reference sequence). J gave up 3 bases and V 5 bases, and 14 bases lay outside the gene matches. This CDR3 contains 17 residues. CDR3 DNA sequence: TGTGCCAGCAGCCCCCCCCGCGGGACAGGGTTCGACTACGAGCAGTACTTC. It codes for CASSPPRGTGFDYEQYF.

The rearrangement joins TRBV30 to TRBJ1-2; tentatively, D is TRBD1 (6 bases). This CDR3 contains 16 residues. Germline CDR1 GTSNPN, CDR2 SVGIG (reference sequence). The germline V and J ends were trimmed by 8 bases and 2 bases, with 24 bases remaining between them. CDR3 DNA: TGTGCCGTGGAAGGCGGACAGCCTCAAGGGAACTATGGCTACACCTTC. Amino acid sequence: CAVEGGQPQGNYGYTF.

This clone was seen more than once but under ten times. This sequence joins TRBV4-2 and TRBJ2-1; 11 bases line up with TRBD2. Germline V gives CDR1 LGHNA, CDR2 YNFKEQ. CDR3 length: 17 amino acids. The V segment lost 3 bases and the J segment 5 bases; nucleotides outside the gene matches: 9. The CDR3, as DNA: TGTGCCAGCAGCCAGGTGGAGGGACTAGCGGTACACAATGAGCAGTTCTTC. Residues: CASSQVEGLAVHNEQFF.

The CDR3: CAWVGRACEQYF. The CDR3 region has the DNA TGTGCCTGGGTCGGGAGGGCCTGTGAGCAGTACTTC. The genes are TRBV30 and TRBJ2-7; the match to TRBD2 covers 8 bases. CDR1 is GTSNPN and CDR2 is SVGIG in the germline V gene (reference sequence). CDR3 length equals 12 residues. The trim removed 5 bases at V and 7 bases at J, leaving 7 bases unmatched.

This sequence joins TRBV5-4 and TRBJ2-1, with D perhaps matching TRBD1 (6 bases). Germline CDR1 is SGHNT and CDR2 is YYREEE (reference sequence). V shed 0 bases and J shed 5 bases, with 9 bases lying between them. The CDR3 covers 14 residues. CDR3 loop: CASSLDRAHNEQFF. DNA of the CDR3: TGTGCCAGCAGCTTGGACAGGGCTCACAATGAGCAGTTCTTC.